This entry lists 9 T cell receptor beta chains sequenced from one sample in a study of CD8+CD57+ T cells in acquired aplastic anemia. The TCR beta profiling, which covered VDJ combination and CDR3 sequence, was carried out using genomic DNA as the template. Each CDR3 protein is one row after TCRdb ran MiXCR on the reads. The sample carries around 200,000 distinct CDR3 sequences, roughly 50% recorded once. Patients chosen for sequencing had shown CD8+CD57+ cell expansion by flow cytometry. The sequenced material came from sorted CD4+, CD8+, or CD8+CD57+ T cells (not recorded which) from PBMCs. The source is a human donor with aplastic anemia.

This clonotype was seen many times. V and J are TRBV5-5 and TRBJ1-5; D perhaps matches TRBD1 (5 bases). Trimming left V 0 bases short and J 7 bases short, with 17 bases between. In germline, CDR1 is SGHKS, CDR2 YYEKEE (reference sequence). This CDR3 contains 16 residues. The CDR3 nucleotides are TGTGCCAGCAGCTTGGGAAGGGCAGGGATCGGCCAGCCCCAGCATTTT. Translated, it gives CASSLGRAGIGQPQHF.

This clonotype was picked up many times. The chain joins TRBV6-1 to TRBJ2-7, with 9 bases matching TRBD1. The CDR3 loop spans 14 amino acids. The trim removed 7 bases at V and 0 bases at J, leaving 4 bases unmatched. Germline lookup yields CDR1 MNHNS and CDR2 SASEGT. The CDR3 loop reads CASMTGGNSYEQYF. The CDR3 region has the DNA TGTGCCAGCATGACAGGGGGAAACTCCTACGAGCAGTACTTC.

For this clonotype: A much bigger clone sits one base away, suggesting this may be a read error. DNA of the CDR3: TGTGCCAGCAGTTTAGGGCGGGGGACCCAGCACTTC. It encodes CASSLGRGTQHF. The J gene is TRBJ2-5, the V gene TRBV12-3 or TRBV12-4; 7 nucleotides agree with TRBD2. This CDR3 has 12 residues.

V usage is TRBV14 and J usage is TRBJ1-1, with 10 bases matching TRBD1. Unmatched junction bases numbered 14, after V lost 4 bases and J lost 6 bases. This CDR3 has 17 amino acids. CDR1 is SGHDN and CDR2 is FVKESK in the germline V gene. Written as DNA, the CDR3 is TGTGCCAGCAGCCGCTCGGGCGCCGGGACAGGGGTCCCTGAAGCTTTCTTT. As protein: CASSRSGAGTGVPEAFF.

This clonotype occurred once. One junction end does not reproduce the germline sequence, and a read error may be involved. This chain links TRBV11-3 with TRBJ1-2, with unresolved D. The CDR3 totals 11 residues. Per the germline V gene, CDR1 is SGHNT and CDR2 is YENEEA. The CDR3 DNA is TGTGCCAGCAGCTTAGGCCGTGGCTACGCCTTC. As protein: CASSLGRGYAF.

This chain connects TRBV18 to TRBJ1-1; tentative D call: TRBD1 (5 bases). Germline V CDR1 and CDR2: KGHSH, LQKENI. The CDR3 length is 16 residues. Trimming took 5 bases from V and 3 from J, leaving 19 bases between them. The CDR3 DNA reads as TGTGCCAGCTCATCACGGGGGGACCCTGAGGACACTGAAGCTTTCTTT. As protein: CASSSRGDPEDTEAFF. Together with reference TRBV18 and TRBJ1-1, the CDR3 gives the full variable domain: NAGVMQNPRHLVRRRGQEARLRCSPMKGHSHVYWYRQLPEEGLKFMVYLQKENIIDESGMPKERFSAEFPKEGPSILRIQQVVRGDSAAYFCASSSRGDPEDTEAFFGQGTRLTVV.

V usage is TRBV19 and J usage is TRBJ2-5; D unclear. The CDR3 spans 14 residues. CDR1 LNHDA and CDR2 SQIVND come from the germline V gene (reference sequence). With 6 bases removed from V and 1 base from J, the gap between germline ends came to 12 bases. The CDR3 loop is CASSTRTPQETQYF. The CDR3 nucleotides are TGTGCCAGTAGCACGCGGACCCCCCAAGAGACCCAGTACTTC.

This clonotype was observed at least ten times. The V call is TRBV15, the J call TRBJ1-3, with TRBD1 identical over 8 bases. CDR1 LNHNV and CDR2 YYDKDF come from the germline V gene (reference sequence). The CDR3 is made up of 16 amino acids. The V and J ends lost 0 bases and 3 bases, in that order; junction bases with no gene match: 4. This CDR3 reads CATSRDYTGGGNTIYF. CDR3 nucleotide sequence: TGTGCCACCAGCAGAGATTACACAGGGGGTGGAAACACCATATATTTT.

The chain recombines TRBV10-3 with TRBJ2-3; D might be TRBD1 or TRBD2, each matching 6 bases. Trimming removed 4 bases from V and 6 bases from J, with 14 bases in between. The CDR3 loop spans 14 amino acids. Germline lookup yields CDR1 ENHRY and CDR2 SYGVKD. The CDR3 sequence is CAISGHRGRDTQYF. CDR3 DNA sequence: TGTGCCATCAGTGGACATCGGGGGCGGGATACGCAGTATTTT.